One TCR beta chain is described in this entry. This entry comes from a study of blood T cell repertoires in COVID-19. Generated by immunoSEQ multiplex PCR, the TCRdb table keeps only in-frame clones and is missing some. Altogether 95,000 to 100,000 clones are present, approximately 90% being singletons, with the ten largest covering 17%. CDR3 size: 15 residues. V lost 2 bases, J lost 6 bases, and 4 bases stayed unmatched. From germline, CDR1 is MNHEY and CDR2 SVGEGT. V and J are TRBV6-2 or TRBV6-3 and TRBJ1-5, with 10 positions matching TRBD1. This clonotype was obtained from a man aged 45-65 years with acute or convalescent COVID-19. Sequencing input: peripheral blood. CDR3 nucleotides: TGTGCCAGCAGTTACGGGACAGGGGCGGCTCAGCCCCAGCATTTT. The encoded protein is CASSYGTGAAQPQHF.